This T cell receptor beta chain was obtained from a study of T cell changes during pregnancy in multiple sclerosis. The assay was immunoSEQ multiplex PCR, and TCRdb's table has in-frame clones only and misses some. The table includes some 55,000 clones, about 91% detected once. The CDR3 consists of 13 residues. The germline gives CDR1 SQVTM, CDR2 ANQGSEA. V was cut by 3 bases and J by 3 bases, with 11 bases left in between. The clonotype was recovered from a female donor in good health, enrolled as a control in a pregnancy study. The rearrangement joins TRBV29-1 to TRBJ1-1; the D gene is possibly TRBD1 (5 bases). Sequences were derived from peripheral blood, sampled after pregnancy. The CDR3 protein is CSVEWQGDTEAFF. CDR3 DNA sequence: TGCAGCGTTGAGTGGCAGGGTGACACTGAAGCTTTCTTT.